This record looks at one T cell receptor beta chain sequence and its context. The sample belongs to a study of CD8 T cells in Susac syndrome. Reverse transcription used roughly 0.5 to 1 ug RNA and random hexamers. TCRdb processed the immunoSEQ multiplex PCR reads anew with MiXCR; each CDR3 protein has one entry. The sample holds roughly 150,000 distinct CDR3 sequences, approximately 94% seen once. The sequence came from a human donor with multiple sclerosis. Material for sequencing was CD8+ T cells from PBMCs.

CDR3 protein: CATSRDRAPSYEQYF. CDR3 nucleotides: TGTGCCACCAGCAGGGACAGGGCTCCCTCCTACGAGCAGTACTTC. This chain links TRBV15 with TRBJ2-7, with TRBD1 matching 8 bases. Germline-derived CDR1 and CDR2 are LNHNV and YYDKDF (reference sequence). The V segment lost 3 bases and the J segment 0 bases; nucleotides outside the gene matches: 4. The CDR3 runs to 15 residues.